The clone carrying this T cell receptor (beta chain) was counted at least ten times. This specimen comes from a study of cytomegalovirus exposure and HLA in healthy donors. This CDR3 comprises 15 residues. Germline V lookup: CDR1 LNHDA, CDR2 SQIVND (reference sequence). V dropped 4 bases and J dropped 1; count of bases not matched to a gene: 4. The PCR had 60 Vbeta and 13 Jbeta primers. Data came from immunoSEQ multiplex PCR; TCRdb stores just in-frame clones and leaves some out. The sample holds around 200,000 clones, under 85% seen once. The source is a female donor in good health and CMV-seronegative. Sequencing was done on a sample of PBMCs. This chain uses TRBV19 with TRBJ1-1; 9 bases match TRBD1. The CDR3 coding sequence is TGTGCCAGTAGTACTCGACAGGGGGGGAACACTGAAGCTTTCTTT. Translation: CASSTRQGGNTEAFF.